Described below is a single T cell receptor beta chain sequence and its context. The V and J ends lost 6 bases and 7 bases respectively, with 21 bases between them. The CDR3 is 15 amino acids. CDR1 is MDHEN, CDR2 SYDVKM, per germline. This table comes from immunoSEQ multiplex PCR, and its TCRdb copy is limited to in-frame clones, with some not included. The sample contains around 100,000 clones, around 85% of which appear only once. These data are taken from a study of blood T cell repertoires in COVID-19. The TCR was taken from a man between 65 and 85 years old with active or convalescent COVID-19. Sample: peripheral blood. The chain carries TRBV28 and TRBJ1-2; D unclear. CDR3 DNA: TGTGCCAGCAGCCGGAGGGTGGGTTTTGGAGGTGGCTACACCTTC. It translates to CASSRRVGFGGGYTF.